There are a few counts of the clone carrying this T cell receptor (beta chain). The second PCR ran roughly 6 to 11 cycles with a sample-barcoded 5' primer and J-beta primers. Each cDNA molecule was tagged by a template-switch adaptor with 12 random nucleotides. TCRdb passed the 5' RACE reads through MiXCR, listing each CDR3 protein once. The repertoire holds around 1.1 million distinct CDR3 sequences, with roughly two fifths as singletons. These data originate in a study of blood T cells in healthy people across ages. The material sequenced was blood. The source of this sequence is a man between 18 and 35 years old in good health.

The CDR3 DNA reads TGTGCCAGCAGCTTAGCCCGGACTTCTGAGGAGACCCAGTACTTC. Translating it yields CASSLARTSEETQYF. The chain recombines TRBV13 with TRBJ2-5, with D perhaps TRBD2 (5 bases). CDR1 is PRHDT and CDR2 is FYEKMQ in the germline V gene (reference sequence). CDR3 size: 15 residues. V lost 1 base and J 5 bases, leaving 14 bases between the germline ends.